These 2 T cell receptor beta chains were sequenced from one sample in a study of monozygotic twins with inflammatory bowel disease. TCRdb reanalyzed the 5' RACE reads, giving one entry per CDR3 protein sequence and no DNA. The table lists about 380,000 distinct CDR3 sequences, with roughly 2.6% in the top ten. Sequencing was carried out using blood. These receptors originate from a human donor with ulcerative colitis or Crohn's disease, or a healthy co-twin of an affected twin (not recorded which).

The rearrangement joins TRBV27 to TRBJ2-7; TCRdb picks TRBD1, but there is no DNA to check that call. Germline CDR1 is MNHEY and CDR2 is SMNVEV (reference sequence). The CDR3 sequence is 15 residues long. This CDR3 reads CASAPSGTGTYEQYF.

The chain combines TRBV4-3 with TRBJ1-6. Germline CDR1 reads LGHNA; CDR2 reads YSLEER. This CDR3 has 15 residues. The CDR3 reads CASSQDTHYNSPLHF.